This TCR beta chain comes out of a study of identical twins. Whole-study results and caveats: Because invariant MAIT and iNKT cells could be present, zero-insertion analyses could be partly confounded.

Trimming stripped 4 bases from V and 3 bases from J, with 9 bases between. CDR1 is SGHTA, CDR2 FQGTGA, per germline. This CDR3 region has 13 residues. TCRdb independently ran MiXCR on the 5' RACE reads; one entry per CDR3 protein. The repertoire holds hundreds of thousands of distinct CDR3 sequences, 5.5% to 7.5% seen once, with approximately 2% in the top ten. This clonotype was seen only a few times. Antigen: not known. V is TRBV7-3 and J is TRBJ1-1, with D hard to call. This clonotype was obtained from a man aged 18 to 29 in good health. Sequencing was performed on naive T cells sorted from blood. The CDR3 DNA sequence: TGTGCCAGCAGCTACCAAAGGGACACTGAAGCTTTCTTT. It specifies CASSYQRDTEAFF. The whole variable domain, remainder taken from reference TRBV7-3 and TRBJ1-1, is GAGVSQTPSNKVTEKGKYVELRCDPISGHTALYWYRQSLGQGPEFLIYFQGTGAADDSGLPNDRFFAVRPEGSVSTLKIQRTERGDSAVYLCASSYQRDTEAFFGQGTRLTVV.